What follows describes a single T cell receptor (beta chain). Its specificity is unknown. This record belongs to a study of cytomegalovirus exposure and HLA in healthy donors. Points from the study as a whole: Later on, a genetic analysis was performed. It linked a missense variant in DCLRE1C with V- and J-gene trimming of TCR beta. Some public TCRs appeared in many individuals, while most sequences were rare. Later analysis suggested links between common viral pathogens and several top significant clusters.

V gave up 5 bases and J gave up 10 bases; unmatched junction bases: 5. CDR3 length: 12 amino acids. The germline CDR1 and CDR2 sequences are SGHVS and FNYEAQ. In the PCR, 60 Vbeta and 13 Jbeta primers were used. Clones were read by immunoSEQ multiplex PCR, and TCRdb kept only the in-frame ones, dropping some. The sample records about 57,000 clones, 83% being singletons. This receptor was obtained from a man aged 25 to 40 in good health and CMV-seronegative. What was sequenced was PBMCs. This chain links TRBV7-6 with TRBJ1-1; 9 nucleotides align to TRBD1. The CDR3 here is CASSPGTGLAFF. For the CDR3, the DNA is TGTGCCAGCAGCCCGGGGACAGGGTTAGCTTTCTTT.